Each of the 11 T cell receptor beta chains below was sequenced from the same sample in a study of cytomegalovirus exposure and HLA in healthy donors. Primers for the PCR totalled 60 Vbeta and 13 Jbeta. Profiling relied on immunoSEQ multiplex PCR, and the TCRdb table lists in-frame clones only, not all of them. The sample lists 99,000 or so clones, over 70% occurring once. The sequencing sample was made of PBMCs. These TCRs come from a man in his forties in good health and CMV-seronegative.

This clone has just one count. The CDR3 DNA is TGTGCCAGCTCACCGACCCTTTCGGACAGCCAGGACGGCTACACCTTC. Encoded protein: CASSPTLSDSQDGYTF. This chain joins TRBV18 and TRBJ1-2; the D gene is possibly TRBD1 (6 bases). This CDR3 contains 16 residues. The ends were cut back, 3 bases at V and 8 bases at J, with 22 bases in the middle. CDR1 is KGHSH, CDR2 LQKENI, per germline.

This clone was seen only once. V is TRBV13 and J is TRBJ2-7, with 7 nucleotides matching TRBD1. The CDR3 is made up of 17 amino acids. Germline V lookup: CDR1 PRHDT, CDR2 FYEKMQ (reference sequence). J lost 0 bases, V lost 2 bases, and 10 bases had no gene match. The CDR3 DNA sequence: TGTGCCAGCAGCTTAATCGGGGACAGCTGGCTCTCCTACGAGCAGTACTTC. This codes for CASSLIGDSWLSYEQYF.

This rearrangement joins TRBV7-3 to TRBJ1-1, with TRBD1 identical over 7 bases. Looked up from germline, CDR1 is SGHTA and CDR2 is FQGTGA. The CDR3 loop spans 18 amino acids. Unmatched junction bases numbered 10, after V lost 0 bases and J lost 0 bases. CDR3 sequence: CASSLTSLRGLLNTEAFF. The CDR3 DNA reads TGTGCCAGCAGCTTAACGTCCTTGAGGGGGCTGTTGAACACTGAAGCTTTCTTT.

This clone appeared a few times. The genes are TRBV7-2 and TRBJ1-5, with 11 nucleotides matching TRBD1. CDR3 length: 18 residues. CDR1 is SGHTA and CDR2 is FQGNSA in the germline V gene. The junction had 9 bases not matched to a gene; V was cut back by 3 bases and J by 2 bases. Here the CDR3 reads CASSFSGTGGVGNQPQHF. CDR3 DNA: TGTGCCAGCAGCTTCTCCGGGACAGGGGGAGTCGGCAATCAGCCCCAGCATTTT.

The chain uses TRBV28 and TRBJ2-6; 7 nucleotides agree with TRBD1. This CDR3 has 16 residues. The V and J ends lost 2 bases and 2 bases, in that order; junction bases with no gene match: 3. The germline gives CDR1 MDHEN, CDR2 SYDVKM. The CDR3 bases are TGTGCCAGCAGTTTAAGCGACAGGGCTGGGGCCAACGTCCTGACTTTC. It encodes CASSLSDRAGANVLTF. The whole variable domain, remainder taken from reference TRBV28 and TRBJ2-6, is DVKVTQSSRYLVKRTGEKVFLECVQDMDHENMFWYRQDPGLGLRLIYFSYDVKMKEKGDIPEGYSVSREKKERFSLILESASTNQTSMYLCASSLSDRAGANVLTFGAGSRLTVL.

This chain links TRBV15 with TRBJ2-7; 12 bases match TRBD2. Germline V gene lookup returns CDR1 LNHNV and CDR2 YYDKDF (reference sequence). The CDR3 sequence is 14 residues long. J was trimmed by 6 bases and V by 7 bases; bases with no gene match: 7. The CDR3 loop reads CATKTSGSSLEQYF. In DNA, the CDR3 is TGTGCCACCAAGACTAGCGGGAGTTCACTCGAGCAGTACTTC.

The J gene is TRBJ1-3, the V gene TRBV19, with 7 positions matching TRBD1. Germline V gene data show CDR1 as LNHDA and CDR2 as SQIVND (reference sequence). The CDR3 is 17 residues long. V lost 5 bases to trimming and J lost 0 bases; unmatched junction nucleotides: 10. The chain's CDR3 is CASSPRTGSYSGNTIYF. As DNA, the CDR3 is TGTGCCAGTAGTCCTAGGACAGGATCTTACTCTGGAAACACCATATATTTT.

CDR3 sequence (DNA): TGTGCCAGCAGTTACTCTCTCGGGGGGATATACGAGCAGTACTTC. Translating gives CASSYSLGGIYEQYF. The chain is built from TRBV6-5 and TRBJ2-7, with TRBD2 matching 7 bases. Germline lookup yields CDR1 MNHEY and CDR2 SVGAGI. The junction had 6 bases not matched to a gene; V was cut back by 0 bases and J by 4 bases. The CDR3 extends over 15 amino acids.

Of note for this clone: One end of the junction does not line up with germline, which may come from a read error. The V call is TRBV7-9, the J call TRBJ2-7; 7 bases map to TRBD1. Germline V gene sequence: CDR1 SEHNR, CDR2 FQNEAQ (reference sequence). CDR3 length: 15 amino acids. Here the CDR3 DNA reads TGTTCCAGCAGCTTAGGGGGCCGGGTATCCTACGAGCAGTACTTC. Its translation: CSSSLGGRVSYEQYF.

The chain uses TRBV9 and TRBJ2-1, with D maybe TRBD2 (5 bases). V was trimmed by 5 bases and J by 4 bases, leaving 16 bases between them. CDR3 length: 15 amino acids. The germline CDR1 and CDR2 sequences are SGDLS and YYNGEE. The DNA for the CDR3 is TGTGCCAGCAGAGACCTAGAGGGATATTACAATGAGCAGTTCTTC. This codes for CASRDLEGYYNEQFF.

This chain uses TRBV9 with TRBJ1-4; D possibly corresponds to TRBD1 (6 bases). V lost 3 bases to trimming and J lost 0 bases, with 18 bases between them. Germline CDR1 and CDR2: SGDLS and YYNGEE. The CDR3 spans 18 residues. The chain's CDR3 is CASSEGGGRPATNEKLFF. The CDR3 coding sequence is TGTGCCAGCAGCGAGGGGGGGGGCAGGCCTGCAACTAATGAAAAACTGTTTTTT.